The clone carrying this T cell receptor beta chain was counted at least ten times. This sample was included in a study of T cells after yellow fever vaccination. This CDR3 contains 15 residues. CDR1 and CDR2 from the germline V gene are SQVTM and ANQGSEA. With 6 bases clipped from V and 1 base from J, the junction kept 11 bases outside the gene matches. TCRdb recomputed calls from the 5' RACE reads with MiXCR, one row per CDR3 protein. Here the sample spans some 110,000 distinct CDR3 sequences, 6.5% to 9% being singletons. The clonotype comes from a young man who received the YFV17D yellow fever vaccine. Sequences were derived from CD8+ T cells sorted from PBMCs, sampled 45 days after the yellow fever booster vaccination. The J gene is TRBJ1-2, the V gene TRBV29-1, with 7 bases matching TRBD1. The CDR3 bases are TGCAGCGTAAACGACAGGGAAGTTTATAACTATGGCTACACCTTC. It codes for CSVNDREVYNYGYTF.